Listed here are 21 T cell receptor beta chains from one sample, sequenced in a study of cytomegalovirus exposure and HLA in healthy donors. PCR used 60 Vbeta primers and 13 Jbeta primers. The table came from immunoSEQ multiplex PCR; TCRdb's copy has only in-frame clones and leaves some out. The data show 250,000 to 300,000 clones, 84% seen once. Sequenced: PBMCs. The receptors shown here come from a middle-aged woman in good health and CMV-seropositive.

The genes are TRBV6-5 and TRBJ1-2, with no clear D. The CDR3 sequence is 14 residues long. V was shortened by 0 bases and J by 4 bases, with 9 bases between the two germline ends. Germline CDR1 is MNHEY and CDR2 is SVGAGI. The CDR3 loop reads CASSYSIQIYGYTF. CDR3 DNA: TGTGCCAGCAGTTACTCGATACAAATCTATGGCTACACCTTC.

This chain connects TRBV25-1 to TRBJ2-7; the D gene is possibly TRBD2 (6 bases). The CDR3 runs 15 residues. Germline V gene lookup returns CDR1 MGHDK and CDR2 SYGVNS. Trimming took off 4 bases at V and 0 bases at J, with 13 bases between the two ends. The CDR3 coding sequence is TGTGCCAGCAGTGGGGGACTTCTCACCTCCTACGAGCAGTACTTC. Translation gives CASSGGLLTSYEQYF.

This rearrangement joins TRBV6-5 to TRBJ1-6, with 7 bases identical to TRBD1. CDR1 is MNHEY and CDR2 is SVGAGI in the germline V gene. V was pared by 2 bases and J by 9 bases, with 4 bases of the junction left unmatched. The CDR3 totals 14 residues. The CDR3 DNA reads TGTGCCAGCAGTTACGGGAGACAGGGTTCACCCCTCCACTTT. Its translation: CASSYGRQGSPLHF.

This clone was seen just once. The CDR3 here is CASISRQGNSNTGELFF. The CDR3, as DNA: TGTGCCAGCATCTCACGCCAGGGAAACTCGAACACCGGGGAGCTGTTTTTT. This sequence joins TRBV7-9 and TRBJ2-2, with D perhaps TRBD1 (5 bases). Trimming took 7 bases from V and 0 from J, leaving 18 bases between them. The CDR3 contains 17 residues. CDR1 SEHNR and CDR2 FQNEAQ come from the germline V gene (reference sequence).

J is TRBJ2-2 and V is TRBV5-1; D remains unclear. This CDR3 has 14 residues. Looked up from germline, CDR1 is SGHRS and CDR2 is YFSETQ. The V gene lost 0 bases and the J gene lost 4 bases, with 7 bases spanning the gap. The CDR3 loop is CASSLETRTGELFF. For the CDR3, the DNA is TGCGCCAGCAGCTTGGAGACACGCACCGGGGAGCTGTTTTTT. The whole variable domain, remainder taken from reference TRBV5-1 and TRBJ2-2, is KAGVTQTPRYLIKTRGQQVTLSCSPISGHRSVSWYQQTPGQGLQFLFEYFSETQRNKGNFPGRFSGRQFSNSRSEMNVSTLELGDSALYLCASSLETRTGELFFGEGSRLTVL.

V is TRBV18 and J is TRBJ1-6, with 9 positions matching TRBD1. The V segment lost 6 bases and the J segment 5 bases; nucleotides outside the gene matches: 5. This CDR3 contains 15 residues. Germline CDR1 is KGHSH and CDR2 is LQKENI. The CDR3 spells CASSWTGADNSPLHF. For the CDR3, the DNA is TGTGCCAGCTCTTGGACAGGGGCGGATAATTCACCCCTCCACTTT.

The J gene is TRBJ2-7, the V gene TRBV6-5, with 11 bases identical to TRBD1. The germline V gene encodes CDR1 MNHEY and CDR2 SVGAGI. The CDR3 consists of 15 residues. The ends lost 6 bases at V and 2 bases at J; junction bases unmatched: 6. The CDR3 DNA sequence: TGTGCCAGCAGAGGATGGGGACAGGGGGCCTACGAGCAGTACTTC. Protein: CASRGWGQGAYEQYF.

The chain has TRBV6-1 and TRBJ2-7; D gene uncertain. V lost 5 bases, J lost 4 bases, and 12 bases lay in between. Looked up from germline, CDR1 is MNHNS and CDR2 is SASEGT. This CDR3 spans 13 amino acids. CDR3: CASSTRLGYEQYF. The CDR3 region has the DNA TGTGCCAGCAGTACACGACTCGGATACGAGCAGTACTTC.

V usage is TRBV6-5 and J usage is TRBJ1-6, with TRBD1 as a possible D gene (6 bases). CDR3 length: 13 amino acids. Trimming took 8 bases from V and 6 from J, leaving 11 bases between them. CDR1 is MNHEY and CDR2 is SVGAGI in the germline V gene. The chain's CDR3 is CASQQGGNSPLHF. The CDR3 nucleotides read TGTGCCAGCCAACAGGGTGGTAATTCACCCCTCCACTTT.

The rearrangement uses TRBV29-1 and TRBJ2-5; D might be TRBD2 (5 bases). The CDR3 consists of 14 residues. CDR1 and CDR2 (germline): SQVTM, ANQGSEA. Trimming removed 7 bases from V and 1 base from J, with 16 bases in between. CDR3 coding DNA: TGCAGCGCCGGAGGAATGAGGAGCCAAGAGACCCAGTACTTC. As protein: CSAGGMRSQETQYF.

V is TRBV18 and J is TRBJ2-7; D is possibly TRBD2 (6 bases). CDR1 is KGHSH, CDR2 LQKENI, per germline. This CDR3 contains 16 residues. Deletions cut 3 bases from V and 0 bases from J, with 15 bases between. This CDR3 reads CASSPLGGRSSYEQYF. The CDR3 DNA reads TGTGCCAGCTCACCGTTGGGGGGAAGGAGCTCCTACGAGCAGTACTTC.

The CDR3 nucleotides read TGTGCCAGCAGGGAGGGTTATAATTCACCCCTCCACTTT. It codes for CASREGYNSPLHF. This chain links TRBV6-6 with TRBJ1-6; the D is unclear. V lost 6 bases, J lost 4 bases, and 7 bases lay in between. Germline CDR1 reads MNHNY; CDR2 reads SVGAGI (reference sequence). The CDR3 runs 13 residues.

The V call is TRBV19, the J call TRBJ1-2; weak D call: TRBD1 (5 bases). CDR1 LNHDA and CDR2 SQIVND come from the germline V gene (reference sequence). Trimming took off 3 bases at V and 8 bases at J, with 13 bases between the two ends. The CDR3 consists of 13 residues. CDR3 in amino acids: CASSMGGEVGYTF. CDR3 in DNA: TGTGCCAGTAGTATGGGAGGGGAGGTCGGCTACACCTTC.

The gene calls are TRBV10-3 and TRBJ1-4; 9 bases are a match to TRBD1. The CDR3 totals 14 residues. Looked up from germline, CDR1 is ENHRY and CDR2 is SYGVKD. The V and J ends lost 10 bases and 7 bases, in that order; junction bases with no gene match: 10. This chain's CDR3 is CATRETGGGEKLFF. CDR3 DNA sequence: TGTGCCACCCGAGAGACAGGGGGTGGTGAAAAACTGTTTTTT.

V is TRBV11-3 and J is TRBJ2-7; 9 bases align to TRBD2. Trimming at V came to 6 bases and at J to 7 bases, leaving 10 bases not matched to a gene. Germline CDR1 and CDR2: SGHNT and YENEEA. The CDR3 covers 14 residues. CDR3 nucleotide sequence: TGTGCCAGCAGGGGAGGCGGGAGGGCCCGGGAGCAGTACTTC. This encodes CASRGGGRAREQYF.

Concerning this clone: This sample also contains other DNA sequences that code for the same CDR3. CDR3 sequence (DNA): TGTGCCAGCAGCTTAGCTGGGGGGATGAACACTGAAGCTTTCTTT. The encoded protein is CASSLAGGMNTEAFF. This sequence joins TRBV7-9 and TRBJ1-1; tentatively, D is TRBD1 (5 bases). The length of the CDR3 is 15 residues. CDR1 SEHNR and CDR2 FQNEAQ come from the germline V gene (reference sequence). Trimming pared 0 bases from V and 0 bases from J, leaving 8 bases between.

This clone showed up just once. V and J are TRBV4-2 and TRBJ2-3; 8 nucleotides line up with TRBD2. The V segment lost 7 bases and the J segment 2 bases; nucleotides outside the gene matches: 14. This CDR3 is built from 17 residues. The germline gives CDR1 LGHNA, CDR2 YNFKEQ. The CDR3 reads CASKMGGRTSFTDTQYF. Written as DNA, the CDR3 is TGTGCCAGCAAAATGGGGGGACGGACTAGCTTCACAGATACGCAGTATTTT.

The chain carries TRBV7-2 and TRBJ1-1; D not resolved. The CDR3 totals 17 residues. Trimming pared 4 bases from V and 1 base from J, leaving 19 bases between. Germline V gene lookup returns CDR1 SGHTA and CDR2 FQGNSA. In nucleotides, the CDR3 is TGTGCCAGCAGCTCCCGCGGAGGCCGAGAGGGGAACACTGAAGCTTTCTTT. This gives the protein CASSSRGGREGNTEAFF. Filled out from reference TRBV7-2 and TRBJ1-1, the complete variable domain reads GAGVSQSPSNKVTEKGKDVELRCDPISGHTALYWYRQSLGQGLEFLIYFQGNSAPDKSGLPSDRFSAERTGGSVSTLTIQRTQQEDSAVYLCASSSRGGREGNTEAFFGQGTRLTVV.

The rearrangement links TRBV21-1 to TRBJ2-6; TRBD2, the D gene given by the table, was not confirmed from the DNA. TRBV21-1 is annotated as a pseudogene. The CDR3 covers 20 residues. CDR3 sequence reads: CASSKLGTSGSSAGANVLTF. The CDR3 DNA is TGTGCCAGCAGCAAACTAGGGACTAGCGGGAGTTCAGCTGGGGCCAACGTCCTGACTTTC.

The gene calls are TRBV6-5 and TRBJ1-6; no firm D call. Germline lookup yields CDR1 MNHEY and CDR2 SVGAGI. The CDR3 extends over 16 amino acids. Trimming took 1 base from V and 6 from J, leaving 13 bases between them. The chain's CDR3 is CASSYLTDLPNSPLHF. The CDR3 nucleotides are TGTGCCAGCAGTTACTTAACAGACCTACCTAATTCACCCCTCCACTTT.

J is TRBJ1-1 and V is TRBV9; D might be TRBD1 (5 bases). The germline gives CDR1 SGDLS, CDR2 YYNGEE. This CDR3 is 13 amino acids long. The germline V and J ends were trimmed by 5 bases and 4 bases, with 12 bases remaining between them. CDR3 residues: CASSVGGSTEAFF. As DNA, the CDR3 is TGTGCCAGCAGTGTGGGGGGGTCCACTGAAGCTTTCTTT. Full variable domain (missing parts from reference TRBV9 and TRBJ1-1): DSGVTQTPKHLITATGQRVTLRCSPRSGDLSVYWYQQSLDQGLQFLIQYYNGEERAKGNILERFSAQQFPDLHSELNLSSLELGDSALYFCASSVGGSTEAFFGQGTRLTVV.